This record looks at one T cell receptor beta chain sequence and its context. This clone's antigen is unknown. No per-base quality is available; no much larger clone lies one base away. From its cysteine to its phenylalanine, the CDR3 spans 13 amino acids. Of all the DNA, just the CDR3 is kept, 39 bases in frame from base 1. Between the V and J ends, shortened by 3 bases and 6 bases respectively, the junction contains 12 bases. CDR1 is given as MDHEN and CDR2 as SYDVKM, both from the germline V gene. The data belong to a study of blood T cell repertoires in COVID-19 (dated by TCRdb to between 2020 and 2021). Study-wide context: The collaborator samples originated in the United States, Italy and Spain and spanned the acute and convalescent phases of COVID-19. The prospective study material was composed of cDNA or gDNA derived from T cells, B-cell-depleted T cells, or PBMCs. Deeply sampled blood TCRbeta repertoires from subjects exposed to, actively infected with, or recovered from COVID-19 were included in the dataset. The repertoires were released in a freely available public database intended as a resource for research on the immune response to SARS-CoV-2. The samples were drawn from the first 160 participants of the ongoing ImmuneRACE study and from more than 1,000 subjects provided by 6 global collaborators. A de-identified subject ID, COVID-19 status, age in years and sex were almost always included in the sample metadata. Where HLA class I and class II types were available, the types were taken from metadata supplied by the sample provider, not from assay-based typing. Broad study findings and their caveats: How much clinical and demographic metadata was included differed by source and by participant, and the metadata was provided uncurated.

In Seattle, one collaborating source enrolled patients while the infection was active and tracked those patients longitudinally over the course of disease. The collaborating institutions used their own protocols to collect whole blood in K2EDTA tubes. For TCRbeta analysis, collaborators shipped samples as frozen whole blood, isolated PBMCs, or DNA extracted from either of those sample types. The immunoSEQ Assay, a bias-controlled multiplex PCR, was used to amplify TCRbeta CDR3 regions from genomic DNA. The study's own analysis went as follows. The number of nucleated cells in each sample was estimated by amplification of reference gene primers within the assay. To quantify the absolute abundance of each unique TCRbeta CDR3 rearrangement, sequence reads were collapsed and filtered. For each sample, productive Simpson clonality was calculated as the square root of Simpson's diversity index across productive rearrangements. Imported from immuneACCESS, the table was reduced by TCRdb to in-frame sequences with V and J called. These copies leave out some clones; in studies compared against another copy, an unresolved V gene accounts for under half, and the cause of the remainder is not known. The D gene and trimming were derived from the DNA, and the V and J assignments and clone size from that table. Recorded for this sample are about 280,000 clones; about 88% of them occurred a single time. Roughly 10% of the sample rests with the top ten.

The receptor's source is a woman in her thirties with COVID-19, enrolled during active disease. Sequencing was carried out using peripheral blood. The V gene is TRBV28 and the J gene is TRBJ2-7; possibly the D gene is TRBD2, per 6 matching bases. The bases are TGTGCCAGCAGTTTCGGGGGTCGCATCGAGCAGTACTTC. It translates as CASSFGGRIEQYF.